Each of the 9 T cell receptor beta chains below was sequenced from the same sample in a study of T-cell memory formation after mild COVID-19 (dated by TCRdb to 2020 to 2023). Library construction relied on 5' RACE. Sequencing instrument: Illumina NovaSeq 6000. TCRdb reprocessed the public reads (quality trimming at Q25 with fastp, clone calling with MiXCR) and kept in-frame beta chains. CDR3 protein sequences are deduplicated, and each keeps its most common genes and DNA. The sample table shows about 14,000 distinct CDR3 sequences, and about 17% are seen once. The ten largest clones represent roughly 50% of the sample. The sample taken for sequencing was PBMCs or a T cell subset sorted from them (not recorded which). The receptors derive from a man younger than 30 who had mild COVID-19 (a few samples of this study predate the infection). The sample titles of this study are shuffled in the database, so cell type and time point are left out; the donor was told from shared clones.

This clonotype was counted many times. V usage is TRBV12-3 or TRBV12-4 and J usage is TRBJ2-7; D ambiguous. CDR3 length: 13 residues. The V gene lost 8 bases and the J gene lost 0 bases, with 11 bases spanning the gap. The CDR3 reads CASAAASSYEQYF. The DNA of the CDR3 is TGTGCCAGCGCCGCGGCCAGCTCCTACGAGCAGTACTTC.

The sample holds a few counts of this clonotype. The chain links TRBV4-3 to TRBJ1-4; tentative D call: TRBD1 (5 bases). This CDR3 contains 15 residues. Germline lookup yields CDR1 LGHNA and CDR2 YSLEER. The ends were cut back, 3 bases at V and 5 bases at J, with 13 bases in the middle. The CDR3 sequence is CASSHQTEQNEKLFF. The CDR3 DNA follows: TGCGCCAGCAGCCATCAGACAGAGCAAAATGAAAAACTGTTTTTT.

This clonotype was seen a few times. This sequence joins TRBV7-9 and TRBJ1-5; 7 bases line up with TRBD1. CDR1 and CDR2 from the germline V gene are SEHNR and FQNEAQ (reference sequence). The CDR3 runs 14 residues. J gave up 3 bases and V 3 bases, and 2 bases lay outside the gene matches. In DNA, the CDR3 is TGTGCCAGCAGCTTGGGACAGTCCAATCAGCCCCAGCATTTT. It specifies CASSLGQSNQPQHF.

CDR3 coding DNA: TGTGCCAGCAGCCAAGATCGTACAGGGCAAGAGACCCAGTACTTC. It encodes CASSQDRTGQETQYF. The chain employs TRBV3-2 and TRBJ2-5; the D call of TRBD1 is as the table states it, not checked on the DNA. TRBV3-2 is annotated as a pseudogene. The CDR3 runs to 15 residues.

This clonotype is medium-sized in the sample. J is TRBJ2-7 and V is TRBV12-3 or TRBV12-4; a weak D match, TRBD1 (5 bases). The CDR3 runs to 14 residues. The V gene lost 7 bases and the J gene lost 2 bases, with 15 bases spanning the gap. The CDR3 reads CASTGRRGAYEQYF. The CDR3 DNA reads as TGTGCCAGCACAGGCAGAAGGGGCGCCTACGAGCAGTACTTC.

This clonotype was found many times. The CDR3 reads CASSTTDTQYF. CDR3 sequence (DNA): TGTGCCAGCAGTACCACAGATACGCAGTATTTT. The chain links TRBV5-5 to TRBJ2-3; D is unresolved. The CDR3 sequence is 11 residues long. V was shortened by 5 bases and J by 2 bases, with 3 bases between the two germline ends. Germline CDR1 and CDR2: SGHKS and YYEKEE (reference sequence).

The sample holds one count of this clonotype. V is TRBV11-3 and J is TRBJ2-1; the D gene could be TRBD1 or TRBD2 (5 bases each). The V gene lost 4 bases and the J gene lost 6 bases, with 13 bases spanning the gap. CDR1 is SGHNT, CDR2 YENEEA, per germline. This CDR3 is 14 amino acids long. The CDR3 reads CASSSTLGTNEQFF. In DNA, the CDR3 is TGTGCCAGCAGCTCCACCCTGGGGACCAATGAGCAGTTCTTC. The entire variable domain, with the rest obtained from reference TRBV11-3 and TRBJ2-1, is as follows: EAGVVQSPRYKIIEKKQPVAFWCNPISGHNTLYWYLQNLGQGPELLIRYENEEAVDDSQLPKDRFSAERLKGVDSTLKIQPAELGDSAVYLCASSSTLGTNEQFFGPGTRLTVL.

This clonotype was seen many times. The chain links TRBV5-1 to TRBJ2-5, with TRBD1 identical over 7 bases. This CDR3 is built from 20 residues. The trim removed 6 bases at V and 6 bases at J, leaving 29 bases unmatched. Germline-derived CDR1 and CDR2 are SGHRS and YFSETQ. The CDR3 DNA is TGCGCCAGCACCGGGACAGCCAAGAGCTATCTCCGTCCCCTCCTTAAGACCCAGTACTTC. Translation: CASTGTAKSYLRPLLKTQYF.

CDR3 coding DNA: TGTGCCATCAGTGGTGGAGGGGGACAGAACTACGAGCAGTACTTC. Protein: CAISGGGGQNYEQYF. The chain employs TRBV10-3 and TRBJ2-7; a weak D match, TRBD1 (7 bases). This CDR3 has 15 residues. The ends were cut back, 4 bases at V and 3 bases at J, with 16 bases in the middle. Germline CDR1 ENHRY, CDR2 SYGVKD.